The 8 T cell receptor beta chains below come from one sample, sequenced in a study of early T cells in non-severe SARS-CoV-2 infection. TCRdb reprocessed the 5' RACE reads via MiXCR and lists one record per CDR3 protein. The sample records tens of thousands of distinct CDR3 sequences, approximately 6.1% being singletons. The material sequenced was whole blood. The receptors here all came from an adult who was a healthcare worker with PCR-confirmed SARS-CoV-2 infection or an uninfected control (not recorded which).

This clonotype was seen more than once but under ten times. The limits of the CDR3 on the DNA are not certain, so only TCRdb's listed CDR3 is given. The CDR3 reads CATFGAGTNEQFF. The chain has TRBV6-6 and TRBJ2-1; the DNA was not used to check the table's D call, TRBD1. Germline values: CDR1 MNHNY, CDR2 SVGAGI (reference sequence). Both ends counted, the CDR3 spans 13 residues.

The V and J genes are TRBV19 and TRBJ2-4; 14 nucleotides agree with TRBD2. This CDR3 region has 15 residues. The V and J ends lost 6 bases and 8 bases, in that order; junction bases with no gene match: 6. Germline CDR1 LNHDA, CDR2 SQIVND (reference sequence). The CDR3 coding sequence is TGTGCCAGTAGGACCGGGACTAGCGGGAGTTACATTCAGTACTTC. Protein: CASRTGTSGSYIQYF. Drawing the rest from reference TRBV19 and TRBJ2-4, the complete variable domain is DGGITQSPKYLFRKEGQNVTLSCEQNLNHDAMYWYRQDPGQGLRLIYYSQIVNDFQKGDIAEGYSVSREKKESFPLTVTSAQKNPTAFYLCASRTGTSGSYIQYFGAGTRLSVL.

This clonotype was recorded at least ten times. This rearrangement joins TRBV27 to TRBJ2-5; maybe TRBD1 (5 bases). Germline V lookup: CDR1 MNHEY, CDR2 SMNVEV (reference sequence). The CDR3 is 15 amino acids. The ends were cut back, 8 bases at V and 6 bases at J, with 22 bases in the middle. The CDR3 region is CASQTALSYQKTQYF. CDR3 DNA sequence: TGTGCCAGCCAGACAGCCCTGAGCTATCAAAAGACCCAGTACTTC.

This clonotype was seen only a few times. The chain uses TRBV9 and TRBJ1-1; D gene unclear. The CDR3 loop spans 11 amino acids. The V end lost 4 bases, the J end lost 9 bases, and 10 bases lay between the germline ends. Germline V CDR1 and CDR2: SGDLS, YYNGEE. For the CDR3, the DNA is TGTGCCAGCAGCCGGGGATTTCAAGCTTTCTTT. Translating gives CASSRGFQAFF.

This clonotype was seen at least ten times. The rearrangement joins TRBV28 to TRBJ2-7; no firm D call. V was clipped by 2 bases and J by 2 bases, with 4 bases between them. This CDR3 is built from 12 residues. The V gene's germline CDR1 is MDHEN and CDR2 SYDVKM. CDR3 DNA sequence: TGTGCCAGCAGTTTAGAGACCTACGAGCAGTACTTC. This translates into CASSLETYEQYF.

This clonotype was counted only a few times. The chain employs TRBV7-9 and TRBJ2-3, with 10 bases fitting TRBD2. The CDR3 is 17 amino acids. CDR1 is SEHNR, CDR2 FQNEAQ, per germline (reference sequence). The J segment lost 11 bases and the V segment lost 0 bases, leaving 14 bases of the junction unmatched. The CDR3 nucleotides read TGTGCCAGCAGCTTAGCCCCCTCCCAGCGGGAGGGTCTAGTGCAGTATTTT. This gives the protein CASSLAPSQREGLVQYF.

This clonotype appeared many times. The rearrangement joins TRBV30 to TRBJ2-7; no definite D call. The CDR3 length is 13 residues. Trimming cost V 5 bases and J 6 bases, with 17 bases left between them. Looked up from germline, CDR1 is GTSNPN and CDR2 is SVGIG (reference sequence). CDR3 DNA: TGTGCCTGGGGGTCGGGTCGCGAAGGCGAGCAGTACTTC. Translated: CAWGSGREGEQYF.

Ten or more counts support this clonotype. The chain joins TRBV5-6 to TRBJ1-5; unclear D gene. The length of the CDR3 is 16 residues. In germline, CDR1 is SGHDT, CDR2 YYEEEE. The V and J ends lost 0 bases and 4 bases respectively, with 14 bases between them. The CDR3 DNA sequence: TGTGCCAGCAGCTTGGGTTCTAGGGCAGCTAATCAGCCCCAGCATTTT. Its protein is CASSLGSRAANQPQHF.